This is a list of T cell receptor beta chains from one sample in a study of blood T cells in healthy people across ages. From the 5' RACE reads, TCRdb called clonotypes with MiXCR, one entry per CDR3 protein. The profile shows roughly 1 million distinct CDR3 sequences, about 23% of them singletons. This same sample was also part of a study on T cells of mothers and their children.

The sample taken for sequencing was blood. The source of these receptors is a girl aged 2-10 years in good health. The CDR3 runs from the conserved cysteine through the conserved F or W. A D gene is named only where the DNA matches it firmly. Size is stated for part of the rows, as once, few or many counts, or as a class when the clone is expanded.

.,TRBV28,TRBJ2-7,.,TGTGCCAGCAAGGACCTGGGCTCCTACGAGCAGTACTTC,CASKDLGSYEQYF
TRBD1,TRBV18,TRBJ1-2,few,TGTGCCAGCTCACCGAGCCCGACAGGGGGCAGGGGCTATGGCTACACCTTC,CASSPSPTGGRGYGYTF
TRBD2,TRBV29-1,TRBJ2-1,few,TGCAGCCCCCGCGAGGGAGGGCCTACCTACAATGAGCAGTTCTTC,CSPREGGPTYNEQFF
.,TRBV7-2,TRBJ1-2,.,TGTGCCAGCACTGCCGGGACACTGGCCTATGGCTACACCTTC,CASTAGTLAYGYTF
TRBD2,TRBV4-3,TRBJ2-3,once,TGCGCCAGCAGCCAAGCAGCGGGGGGGCGGGATACGCAGTACTTT,CASSQAAGGRDTQYF
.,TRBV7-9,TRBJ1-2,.,TGTGCCAGCAGCTTAGGATTAGGGGTAGATGGCTACACCTTC,CASSLGLGVDGYTF
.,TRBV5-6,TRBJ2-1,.,TGTGCCAGCAGCTTGGTTGGGACGGATCGGCAGTTCTTC,CASSLVGTDRQFF
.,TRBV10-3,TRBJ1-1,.,TGTGCCATCAGTGAGTCAGTCAGGGCCCTGAACACTGAAGCTTTCTTT,CAISESVRALNTEAFF
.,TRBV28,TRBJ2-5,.,TGTGCCAGCAGTCCGGTGGAAGCGGGCCAAGAGACCCAGTACTTC,CASSPVEAGQETQYF
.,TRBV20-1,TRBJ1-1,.,TGCAGTGCTAGAGATCCGTTATTGGGCTTCGACACTGAAGCTTTCTTT,CSARDPLLGFDTEAFF
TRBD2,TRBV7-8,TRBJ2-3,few,TGTGCCAGTGGGAGCGGGAGGGGAACAGATACGCAGTATTTT,CASGSGRGTDTQYF
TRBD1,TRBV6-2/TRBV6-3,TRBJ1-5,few,TGTGCCAGCGGGGACAGGGACTCTCCTAATCAGCCCCAGCATTTT,CASGDRDSPNQPQHF
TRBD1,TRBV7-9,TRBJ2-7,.,TGTGCCAGCCCCCCTCCGGGACAGGTGGGCGAGCAGTACTTC,CASPPPGQVGEQYF
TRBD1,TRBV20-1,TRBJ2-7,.,TGCAGTGCCCGATCCGGGACAGACTACGAGCAGTACTTC,CSARSGTDYEQYF
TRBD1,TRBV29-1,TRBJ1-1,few,TGCAGCGTTGAAGGAGAAGGGGGCGGGATGAACACTGAAGCTTTCTTT,CSVEGEGGGMNTEAFF
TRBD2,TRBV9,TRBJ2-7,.,TGTGCCAGCAGCGTACCGGGGACTAGCGGGGTATACGAGCAGTACTTC,CASSVPGTSGVYEQYF
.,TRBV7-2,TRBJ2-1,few,TGTGCCAGCAGCTTAGGGGTAGCGCGTCACAATGAGCAGTTCTTC,CASSLGVARHNEQFF
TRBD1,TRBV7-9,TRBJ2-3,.,TGTGCCGGCAGCTCTGGCAGGGGGCTAGTTATTACAGATACGCAGTATTTT,CAGSSGRGLVITDTQYF
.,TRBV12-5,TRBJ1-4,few,TGTGCTAGTGCCCGCCTTAATGAAAAACTGTTTTTT,CASARLNEKLFF
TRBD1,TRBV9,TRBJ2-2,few,TGTGCCAGCAGCGGGGTCCCGGGACAGGGGGGTCACGGGGAGCTGTTTTTT,CASSGVPGQGGHGELFF
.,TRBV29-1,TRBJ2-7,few,TGCAGCGTTGAACACCGGGACTCCTACGAGCAGTACTTC,CSVEHRDSYEQYF
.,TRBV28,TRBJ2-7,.,TGTGCCAGCAGTGTATTGGTAGGGAGTTCCCACGAGCAGTACTTC,CASSVLVGSSHEQYF
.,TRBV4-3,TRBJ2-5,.,TGCGCCAGCAGCCAAGATAACTCAGGACAAGAGACCCAGTACTTC,CASSQDNSGQETQYF
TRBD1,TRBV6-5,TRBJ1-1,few,TGTGCCAGCAGAGCAGGGGGCTCTGAAGCTTTCTTT,CASRAGGSEAFF
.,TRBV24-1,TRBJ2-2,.,TGTGCCACCACGGGGAGATCGAACACCGGGGAGCTGTTTTTT,CATTGRSNTGELFF
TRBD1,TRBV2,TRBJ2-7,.,TGTGCCAGCAGTGCCGGGACAGGGATATCCGAGCAGTACTTC,CASSAGTGISEQYF
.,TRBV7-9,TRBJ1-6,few,TGTGCCAGCAGCCCGGTGTCGGGGGAAGGCTCACCCCTCCACTTT,CASSPVSGEGSPLHF
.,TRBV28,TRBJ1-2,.,TGTGCCAGCAGTCAACCCGGGGGCTACACCTTC,CASSQPGGYTF
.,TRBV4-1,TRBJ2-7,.,TGCGCCAGCAGCCAAGATGTCCTAGGGTACGAGCAGTACTTC,CASSQDVLGYEQYF
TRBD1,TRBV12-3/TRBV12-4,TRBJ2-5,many,TGTGCCAGCAGTTTGGGACAGTTAGAGACCCAGTACTTC,CASSLGQLETQYF
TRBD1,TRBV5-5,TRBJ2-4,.,TGTGCCAGCAGCTCGACGGACAGGGAGAGGGACATTCAGTACTTC,CASSSTDRERDIQYF
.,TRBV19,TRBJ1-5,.,TGTGCCAGTAGTATAGATCTTAGTATACCTAATCAGCCCCAGCATTTT,CASSIDLSIPNQPQHF
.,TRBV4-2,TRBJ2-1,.,TGTGCCAGCAGTGACACTCTCTCCTACAATGAGCAGTTCTTC,CASSDTLSYNEQFF
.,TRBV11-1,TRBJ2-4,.,TGTGCCAGCAGCCCAGCGAACGGGGTCGTAAACATTCAGTACTTC,CASSPANGVVNIQYF
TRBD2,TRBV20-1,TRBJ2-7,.,TGCAGTGCTTCTAGCGGGAGTCTCGACGAGCAGTACTTC,CSASSGSLDEQYF
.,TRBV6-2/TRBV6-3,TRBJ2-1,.,TGTGCCAGCAACCTATTAGGCCATGAGCAGTTCTTC,CASNLLGHEQFF
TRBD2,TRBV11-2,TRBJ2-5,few,TGTGCCAGCAGCTTATCTCCGGGACTAGCGGGAGAGGTGGAGACCCAGTACTTC,CASSLSPGLAGEVETQYF
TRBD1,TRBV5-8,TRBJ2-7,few,TGTGCCACCCCCACCCAAGAGGGGGCCTCGTATTACGAGCAGTACTTC,CATPTQEGASYYEQYF
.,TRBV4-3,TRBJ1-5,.,TGCGCCAGCAGCCAAGATGTAAGGACGGGGCCCCAGCATTTT,CASSQDVRTGPQHF
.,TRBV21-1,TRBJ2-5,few,TGTGCCAGCAGCCGAGACTACCCCAACCGGGACCGAAGCTTACAAGAGACCCAGTACTTC,CASSRDYPNRDRSLQETQYF
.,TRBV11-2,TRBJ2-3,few,TGTGCCAGCAGCCAGGAATACAGGTTCCCAGATACGCAGTATTTT,CASSQEYRFPDTQYF
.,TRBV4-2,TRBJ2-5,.,TGTGCCAGCAGCCAAGGGGTCTCTGCGAAAGAGACCCAGTACTTC,CASSQGVSAKETQYF
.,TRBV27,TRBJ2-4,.,TGTGCCAGAAATGTAGGCAAAAACATTCAGTACTTC,CARNVGKNIQYF
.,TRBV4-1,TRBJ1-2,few,TGCGCCAGCAGCCAAGATCTAAGGGGGAGAAGCTACACCTTC,CASSQDLRGRSYTF
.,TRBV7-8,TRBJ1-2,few,TGTGCCAGCAGCCCCAGAGATATCGGGACCTATGGCTACACCTTC,CASSPRDIGTYGYTF
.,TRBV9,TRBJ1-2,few,TGTGCCAGCAGCGTAGAAATGCAGCCTTCTAACTATGGCTACACCTTC,CASSVEMQPSNYGYTF
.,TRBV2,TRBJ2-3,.,TGTGCCAGCAGTGAAGCAGGAGATACGCAGTATTTT,CASSEAGDTQYF
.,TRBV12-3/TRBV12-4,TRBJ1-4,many,TGTGCCAGCAGTTTTCATGGGGGACATAATGAAAAACTGTTTTTT,CASSFHGGHNEKLFF
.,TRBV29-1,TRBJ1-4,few,TGCAGCGTTGAAGATGGCGGGGCAGAAATAGAAAAACTGTTTTTT,CSVEDGGAEIEKLFF
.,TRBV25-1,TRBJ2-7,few,TGTGCCAGCAGTAAACACAACTACGAGCAGTACTTC,CASSKHNYEQYF
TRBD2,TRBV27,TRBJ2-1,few,TGTGCCAGCAAACAACGGGAGGATGAGGTCGGTGAGCAGTTCTTC,CASKQREDEVGEQFF